This is a list of T cell receptor beta chains from one sample in a study of beta chain features in type 1 diabetes. Assay: immunoSEQ multiplex PCR; the TCRdb copy retains only in-frame clones and omits some. This sample has about 340,000 clones, with less than 15% found just once. The sequenced material came from naive CD4+ T cells from blood. These receptors originate from a woman aged 18-29 years with type 1 diabetes. CDR3s include the opening cysteine and the closing phenylalanine or tryptophan. Rows give clone size only sometimes, using once, few, many, or a class for an expanded clone.

TRBJ2-7	.	TRBV28	CASSFGSGIYEQYF
TRBJ2-1	few	TRBV28	CASSFRDGQFF
TRBJ2-3	few	TRBV7-2	CASSLTSNTQYF
TRBJ2-7	few	TRBV9	CASSVTNVGYEQYF
TRBJ1-1	few	TRBV10-3	CAIRGGESTEAFF
TRBJ2-1	.	TRBV28	CASSLTGTYNEQFF
TRBJ1-1	.	TRBV30	CAWIPYRDRGNTEAFF
TRBJ2-5	.	TRBV7-2	CASSPVRETQYF
TRBJ2-1	.	TRBV10-3	CAISESGSQQGEQFF
TRBJ2-1	.	TRBV15	CATSRERVNEQFF
TRBJ2-1	.	TRBV28	CASSYSGSGPYNEQFF
TRBJ2-5	.	TRBV10-2	CASREAGQETQYF
TRBJ1-1	.	TRBV2	CASRGTGGHTEAFF
TRBJ2-7	few	TRBV7-9	CASSPLGGNYEQYF
TRBJ2-3	few	TRBV27	CASRTSGRHYTQYF
TRBJ2-7	few	TRBV13	CASSTLRGGRYEQYF
TRBJ2-7	few	TRBV27	CASKTGSNYEQYF
TRBJ2-1	few	TRBV5-1	CASSLDPGLAGEGQFF
TRBJ1-2	few	TRBV19	CASSMGQGGGYTF
TRBJ2-3	.	TRBV14	CASSQGGGTQYF
TRBJ2-2	few	TRBV18	CASSPPGRATGELFF
TRBJ2-1	.	TRBV27	CASSPAGGFSYNEQFF
TRBJ2-2	.	TRBV6-6	CATKGQGTNTGELFF
TRBJ1-5	.	TRBV30	CAWRRGGSNQPQHF
TRBJ2-2	.	TRBV29-1	CSVVGLAETGELFF
TRBJ1-2	.	TRBV29-1	CSVEGRQGIRHGYTF
TRBJ2-7	.	TRBV4-1	CASSQDLDRSYEQYF
TRBJ2-7	.	TRBV7-9	CASSSRYEQYF
TRBJ2-1	few	TRBV7-2	CASSLSTGNEQFF
TRBJ2-4	few	TRBV19	CASSQLLAKNIQYF
TRBJ1-1	.	TRBV18	CASSPPGAEAFF
TRBJ2-1	.	TRBV15	CATSRGEGIYNEQFF
TRBJ2-7	.	TRBV7-2	CASSLVAVGGGEQYF
TRBJ2-2	few	TRBV2	CASSDELLPTGELFF
TRBJ2-1	.	TRBV2	CASSELASGSSYNEQFF
TRBJ2-1	.	TRBV7-9	CASSPAAAKTGEQFF
TRBJ1-2	few	TRBV27	CASSLQGGRYGYTF
TRBJ1-1	.	TRBV5-1	CASSLPMNTEAFF
TRBJ2-1	.	TRBV10-3	CAIRGSVGTYNEQFF
TRBJ1-1	.	TRBV19	CASDRGQNTEAFF
TRBJ2-1	many	TRBV7-9	CASSGGAVQFF
TRBJ1-2	few	TRBV2	CASSKGTFQGGYTF
TRBJ2-7	.	TRBV28	CASSPGQNPYEQYF
TRBJ1-2	.	TRBV20-1	CSASFPDGYTF
TRBJ1-1	.	TRBV7-2	CASSLATGLNTEAFF
TRBJ2-6	.	TRBV7-9	CASSLTGERFGSGANVLTF
TRBJ1-2	.	TRBV18	CASSPSRTGIFVYTF
TRBJ1-1	.	TRBV2	CASSGYSPRLPNTEAFF
TRBJ2-5	.	TRBV30	CAWTFEAPQETQYF
TRBJ2-1	.	TRBV19	CASSIVGGRGNEQFF
TRBJ2-5	.	TRBV4-3	CASSQGWTGSYQETQYF
TRBJ1-2	few	TRBV27	CASSFSGYGYTF
TRBJ2-2	.	TRBV18	CASSPSGTSHTGELFF
TRBJ2-3	few	TRBV28	CASRGAGDTQYF